This TCR beta chain was captured by sequencing in a study of T cell changes during pregnancy in multiple sclerosis. Produced via immunoSEQ multiplex PCR; TCRdb's table is partial and in-frame only. The sample has roughly 90,000 clones; about 93% are singletons. CDR1 and CDR2 (germline): MNHNY, SVGAGI (reference sequence). J was trimmed by 10 bases and V by 2 bases; bases with no gene match: 5. The CDR3 contains 13 residues. This sample comprised peripheral blood, obtained in the first trimester of pregnancy. This TCR was recovered from a female donor with multiple sclerosis, enrolled in a pregnancy study. The chain links TRBV6-6 to TRBJ2-4; TRBD1 aligns across 7 bases. CDR3: CASSYGQARIQYF. In DNA form, the CDR3 reads TGTGCCAGCAGTTACGGACAGGCCCGGATTCAGTACTTC.